Shown below are 4 T cell receptor beta chains from a single sample sequenced in a study of blood T cell repertoires in COVID-19. This table comes from immunoSEQ multiplex PCR, and its TCRdb copy is limited to in-frame clones, with some not included. The sample holds approximately 45,000 clones, approximately 90% seen once. Sequenced material: peripheral blood. Every receptor here comes from a middle-aged man with active COVID-19.

J is TRBJ2-7 and V is TRBV5-1; no clear D. The length of the CDR3 is 13 residues. V was pared by 5 bases and J by 2 bases, with 11 bases between. Germline CDR1 is SGHRS and CDR2 is YFSETQ. In DNA, the CDR3 is TGCGCCAGCAGACAAGGCGGAACCTACGAGCAGTACTTC. Its translation is CASRQGGTYEQYF.

This sequence joins TRBV7-9 and TRBJ2-1; D possibly corresponds to TRBD2 (5 bases). The CDR3 loop spans 15 amino acids. The V end was cut by 1 base, the J end by 5 bases, with 12 bases between. Germline V gene sequence: CDR1 SEHNR, CDR2 FQNEAQ (reference sequence). The CDR3, as DNA: TGTGCCAGCAGCTTAGGGAGGCTAGGCCACAATGAGCAGTTCTTC. Translating it yields CASSLGRLGHNEQFF.

V usage is TRBV15 and J usage is TRBJ2-5; 7 nucleotides agree with TRBD2. The CDR3 loop spans 15 amino acids. V was clipped by 4 bases and J by 2 bases; unmatched bases: 7. Per the germline V gene, CDR1 is LNHNV and CDR2 is YYDKDF (reference sequence). For the CDR3, the DNA is TGTGCCACCAGCACAGGCGGGAGTGGGCAAGAGACCCAGTACTTC. Translated: CATSTGGSGQETQYF. The whole variable domain, remainder taken from reference TRBV15 and TRBJ2-5, is DAMVIQNPRYQVTQFGKPVTLSCSQTLNHNVMYWYQQKSSQAPKLLFHYYDKDFNNEADTPDNFQSRRPNTSFCFLDIRSPGLGDTAMYLCATSTGGSGQETQYFGPGTRLLVL.

The chain combines TRBV29-1 with TRBJ2-1; D perhaps matches TRBD2 (5 bases). CDR3 size: 14 residues. Trimming stripped 5 bases from V and 4 bases from J, with 15 bases between. CDR1 is SQVTM, CDR2 ANQGSEA, per germline. CDR3 loop: CSVPLESGYNEQFF. The CDR3 region has the DNA TGCAGCGTTCCACTAGAAAGTGGGTACAATGAGCAGTTCTTC.